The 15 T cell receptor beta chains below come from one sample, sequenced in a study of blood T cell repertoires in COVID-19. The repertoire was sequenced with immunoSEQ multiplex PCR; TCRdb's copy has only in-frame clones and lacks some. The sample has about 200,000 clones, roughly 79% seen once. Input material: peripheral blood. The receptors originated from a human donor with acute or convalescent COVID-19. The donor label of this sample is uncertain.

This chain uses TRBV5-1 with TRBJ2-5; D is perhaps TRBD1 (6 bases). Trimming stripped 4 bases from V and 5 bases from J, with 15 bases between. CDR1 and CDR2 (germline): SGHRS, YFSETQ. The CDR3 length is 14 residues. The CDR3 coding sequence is TGCGCCAGCAGCCAAGACAGGTTTGGCGAGACCCAGTACTTC. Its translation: CASSQDRFGETQYF.

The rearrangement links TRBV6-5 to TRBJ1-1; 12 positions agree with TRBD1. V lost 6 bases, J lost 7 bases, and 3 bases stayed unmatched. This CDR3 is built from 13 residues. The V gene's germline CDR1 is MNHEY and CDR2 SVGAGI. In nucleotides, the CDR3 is TGTGCCAGCAGAGGGACAGGGGGCGGTGAAGCTTTCTTT. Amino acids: CASRGTGGGEAFF.

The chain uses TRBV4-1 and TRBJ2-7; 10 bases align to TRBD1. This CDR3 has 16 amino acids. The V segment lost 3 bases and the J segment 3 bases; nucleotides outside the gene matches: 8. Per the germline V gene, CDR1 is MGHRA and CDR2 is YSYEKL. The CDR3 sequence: CASSQPVGTGVYEQYF. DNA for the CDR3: TGCGCCAGCAGCCAGCCTGTCGGGACAGGGGTCTACGAGCAGTACTTC.

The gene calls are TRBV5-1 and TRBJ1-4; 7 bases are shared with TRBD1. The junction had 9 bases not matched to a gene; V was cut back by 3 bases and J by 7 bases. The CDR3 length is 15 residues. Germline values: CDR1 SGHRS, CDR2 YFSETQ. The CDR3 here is CASSSVVTGSEKLFF. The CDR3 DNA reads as TGCGCCAGCAGCTCGGTCGTGACAGGGAGTGAAAAACTGTTTTTT.

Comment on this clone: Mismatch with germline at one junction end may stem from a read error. The CDR3 coding sequence is TGCAGCGTTGAGCAGGGGAGAGGGGCTAGACCGGTCTTC. Translated, it gives CSVEQGRGARPVF. The V and J genes are TRBV29-1 and TRBJ2-1, with D maybe TRBD1 (6 bases). This CDR3 contains 13 residues. Germline V gives CDR1 SQVTM, CDR2 ANQGSEA.

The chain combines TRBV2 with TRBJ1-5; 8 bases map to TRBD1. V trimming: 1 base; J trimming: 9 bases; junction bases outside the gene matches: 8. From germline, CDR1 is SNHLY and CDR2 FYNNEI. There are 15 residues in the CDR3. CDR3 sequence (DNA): TGTGCCAGCAGTGAAGGGGACAGGCCAAGCCGGCCCCAGCATTTT. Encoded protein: CASSEGDRPSRPQHF.

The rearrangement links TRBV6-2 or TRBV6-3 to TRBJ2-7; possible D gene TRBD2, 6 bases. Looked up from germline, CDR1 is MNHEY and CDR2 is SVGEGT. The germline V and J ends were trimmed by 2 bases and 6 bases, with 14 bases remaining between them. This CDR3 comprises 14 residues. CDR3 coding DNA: TGTGCCAGCAGTTACGGCGGGACCCATTCCGAGCAGTACTTC. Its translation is CASSYGGTHSEQYF.

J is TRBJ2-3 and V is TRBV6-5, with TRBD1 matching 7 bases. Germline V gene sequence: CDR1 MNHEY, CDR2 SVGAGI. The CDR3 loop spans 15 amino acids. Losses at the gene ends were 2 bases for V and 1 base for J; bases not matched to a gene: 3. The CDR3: CASSYGTVRTDTQYF. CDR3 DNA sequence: TGTGCCAGCAGTTACGGGACAGTCCGCACAGATACGCAGTATTTT.

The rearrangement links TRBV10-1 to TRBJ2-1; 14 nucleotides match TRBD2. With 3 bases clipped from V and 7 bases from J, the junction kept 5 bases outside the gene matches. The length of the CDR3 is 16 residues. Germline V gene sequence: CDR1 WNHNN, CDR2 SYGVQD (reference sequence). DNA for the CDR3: TGCGCCAGCAGTGACGAGACTAGCGGGAGGGAGAATGAGCAGTTCTTC. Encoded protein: CASSDETSGRENEQFF.

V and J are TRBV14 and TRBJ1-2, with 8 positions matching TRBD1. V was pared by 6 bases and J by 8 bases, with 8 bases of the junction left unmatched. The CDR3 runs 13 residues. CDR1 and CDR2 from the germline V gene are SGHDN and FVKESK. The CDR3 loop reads CASSRAQGEGYTF. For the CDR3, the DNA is TGTGCCAGCAGTCGAGCACAGGGGGAAGGCTACACCTTC. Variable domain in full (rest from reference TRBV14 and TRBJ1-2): EAGVTQFPSHSVIEKGQTVTLRCDPISGHDNLYWYRRVMGKEIKFLLHFVKESKQDESGMPNNRFLAERTGGTYSTLKVQPAELEDSGVYFCASSRAQGEGYTFGSGTRLTVV.

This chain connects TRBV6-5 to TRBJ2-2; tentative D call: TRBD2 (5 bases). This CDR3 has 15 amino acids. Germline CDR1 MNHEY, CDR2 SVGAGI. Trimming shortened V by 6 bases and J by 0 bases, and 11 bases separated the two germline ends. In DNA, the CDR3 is TGTGCCAGCAGGCGGGCCCCGGCGAACACCGGGGAGCTGTTTTTT. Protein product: CASRRAPANTGELFF.

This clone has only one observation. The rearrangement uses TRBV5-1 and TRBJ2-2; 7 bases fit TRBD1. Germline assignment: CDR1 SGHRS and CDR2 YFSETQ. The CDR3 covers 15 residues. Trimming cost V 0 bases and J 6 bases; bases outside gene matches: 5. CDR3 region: CASSLGNRGAGELFF. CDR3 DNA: TGCGCCAGCAGCTTGGGCAACAGGGGAGCCGGGGAGCTGTTTTTT.

The CDR3 is CSVEGQQGIGELFF. The CDR3 DNA reads as TGCAGCGTTGAAGGCCAGCAGGGAATCGGGGAGCTGTTTTTT. This rearrangement joins TRBV29-1 to TRBJ2-2; maybe TRBD1 (5 bases). The CDR3 is 14 residues long. Germline CDR1 is SQVTM and CDR2 is ANQGSEA. With 1 base removed from V and 7 bases from J, the gap between germline ends came to 13 bases.

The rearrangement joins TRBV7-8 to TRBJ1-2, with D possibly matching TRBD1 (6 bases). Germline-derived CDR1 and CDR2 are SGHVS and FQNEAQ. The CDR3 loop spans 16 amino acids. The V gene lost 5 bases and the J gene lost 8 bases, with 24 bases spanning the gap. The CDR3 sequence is CASSTRTVGHPKGYTF. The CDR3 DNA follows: TGTGCCAGCAGCACAAGGACAGTAGGGCATCCTAAGGGCTACACCTTC.

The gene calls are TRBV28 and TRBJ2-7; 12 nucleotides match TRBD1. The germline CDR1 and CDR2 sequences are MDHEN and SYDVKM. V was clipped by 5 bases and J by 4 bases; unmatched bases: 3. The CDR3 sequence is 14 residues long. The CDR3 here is CASSRDRGQYEQYF. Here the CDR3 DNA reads TGTGCCAGCAGTAGGGACAGGGGGCAATACGAGCAGTACTTC.